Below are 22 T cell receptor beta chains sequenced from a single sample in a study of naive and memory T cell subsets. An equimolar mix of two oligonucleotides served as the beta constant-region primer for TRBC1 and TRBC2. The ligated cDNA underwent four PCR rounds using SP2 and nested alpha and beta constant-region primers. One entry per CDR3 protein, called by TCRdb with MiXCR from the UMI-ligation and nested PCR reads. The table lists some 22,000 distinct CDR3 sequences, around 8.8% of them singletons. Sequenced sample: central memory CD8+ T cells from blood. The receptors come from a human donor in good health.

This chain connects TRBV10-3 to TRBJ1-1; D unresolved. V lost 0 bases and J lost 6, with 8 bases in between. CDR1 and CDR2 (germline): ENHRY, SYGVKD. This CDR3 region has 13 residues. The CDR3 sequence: CAISESDGAEAFF. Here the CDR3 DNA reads TGTGCCATCAGTGAGTCGGATGGGGCTGAAGCTTTCTTT.

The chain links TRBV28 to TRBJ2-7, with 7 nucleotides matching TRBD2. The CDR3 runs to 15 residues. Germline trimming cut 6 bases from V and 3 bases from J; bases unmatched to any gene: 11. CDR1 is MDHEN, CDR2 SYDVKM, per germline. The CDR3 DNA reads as TGTGCCAGCAGCCCGGGACTAACCGAGATCTACGAGCAGTACTTC. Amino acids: CASSPGLTEIYEQYF.

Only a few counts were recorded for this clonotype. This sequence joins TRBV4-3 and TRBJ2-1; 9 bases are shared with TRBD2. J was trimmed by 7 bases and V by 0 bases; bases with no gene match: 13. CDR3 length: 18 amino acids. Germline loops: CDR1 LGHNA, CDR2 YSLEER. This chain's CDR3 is CASSQDGIGAGGLNEQFF. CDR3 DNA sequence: TGCGCCAGCAGCCAAGATGGGATAGGGGCGGGAGGGTTGAATGAGCAGTTCTTC.

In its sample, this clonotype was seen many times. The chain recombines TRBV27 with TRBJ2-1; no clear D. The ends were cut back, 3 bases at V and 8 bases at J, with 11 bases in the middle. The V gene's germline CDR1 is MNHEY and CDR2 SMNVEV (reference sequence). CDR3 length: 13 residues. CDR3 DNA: TGTGCCAGCAGTTTTAGCTCGGGCTATGAGCAGTTCTTC. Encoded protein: CASSFSSGYEQFF.

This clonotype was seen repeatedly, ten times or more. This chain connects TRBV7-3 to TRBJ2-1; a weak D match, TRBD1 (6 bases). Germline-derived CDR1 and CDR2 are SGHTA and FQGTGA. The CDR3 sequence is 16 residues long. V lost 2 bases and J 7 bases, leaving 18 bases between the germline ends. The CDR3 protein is CASSLVGPGESNEQFF. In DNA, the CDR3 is TGTGCCAGCAGCTTAGTCGGCCCAGGGGAAAGTAATGAGCAGTTCTTC.

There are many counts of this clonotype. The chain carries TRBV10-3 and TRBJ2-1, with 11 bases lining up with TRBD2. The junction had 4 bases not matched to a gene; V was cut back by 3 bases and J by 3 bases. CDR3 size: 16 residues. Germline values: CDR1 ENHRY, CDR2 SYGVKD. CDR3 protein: CAISDGLAGYYNEQFF. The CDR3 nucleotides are TGTGCCATCAGTGACGGACTAGCGGGTTACTACAATGAGCAGTTCTTC.

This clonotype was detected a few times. CDR3 nucleotides: TGTGCCAGCTCACCGCCGCAAGCTGGACAGGGGGACTACGAGCAGTACTTC. Protein sequence: CASSPPQAGQGDYEQYF. The chain employs TRBV18 and TRBJ2-7, with 10 bases identical to TRBD1. The CDR3 is made up of 17 amino acids. Germline trimming cut 3 bases from V and 3 bases from J; bases unmatched to any gene: 11. Germline V gene sequence: CDR1 KGHSH, CDR2 LQKENI.

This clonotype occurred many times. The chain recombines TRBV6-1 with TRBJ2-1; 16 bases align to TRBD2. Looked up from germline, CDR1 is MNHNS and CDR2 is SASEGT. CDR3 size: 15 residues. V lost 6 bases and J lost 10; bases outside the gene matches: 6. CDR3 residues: CASRPGLAGGVEQFF. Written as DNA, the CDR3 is TGTGCCAGCAGACCGGGACTAGCGGGAGGGGTAGAGCAGTTCTTC.

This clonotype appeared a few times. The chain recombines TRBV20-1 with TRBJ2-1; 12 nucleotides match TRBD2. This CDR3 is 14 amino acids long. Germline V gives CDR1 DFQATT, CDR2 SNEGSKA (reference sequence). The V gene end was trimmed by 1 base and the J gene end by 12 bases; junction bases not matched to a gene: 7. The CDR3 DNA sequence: TGCAGTGCTAGAGGACTAGCGGGGGAAGTGTTGCAGTTCTTC. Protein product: CSARGLAGEVLQFF.

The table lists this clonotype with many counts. This chain's CDR3 is CSAATGLPLEQYF. For the CDR3, the DNA is TGCAGTGCCGCGACCGGACTCCCCCTAGAGCAGTACTTC. J is TRBJ2-7 and V is TRBV20-1; the D gene is possibly TRBD2 (5 bases). The CDR3 consists of 13 residues. Germline V gene data show CDR1 as DFQATT and CDR2 as SNEGSKA (reference sequence). Deletions cut 6 bases from V and 7 bases from J, with 19 bases between.

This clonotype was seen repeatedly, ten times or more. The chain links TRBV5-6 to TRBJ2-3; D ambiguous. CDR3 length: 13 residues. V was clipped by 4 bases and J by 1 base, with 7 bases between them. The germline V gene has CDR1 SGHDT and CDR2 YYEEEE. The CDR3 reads CASSPMGTDTQYF. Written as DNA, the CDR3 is TGTGCCAGCAGCCCAATGGGCACAGATACGCAGTATTTT.

The CDR3 loop reads CASSADRGGTDTQYF. DNA for the CDR3: TGTGCCAGCAGTGCGGACAGGGGAGGTACAGATACGCAGTATTTT. V usage is TRBV6-4 and J usage is TRBJ2-3; 9 nucleotides agree with TRBD1. CDR1 and CDR2 from the germline V gene are MRHNA and SNTAGT. J gave up 3 bases and V 4 bases, and 5 bases lay outside the gene matches. The CDR3 sequence is 15 residues long.

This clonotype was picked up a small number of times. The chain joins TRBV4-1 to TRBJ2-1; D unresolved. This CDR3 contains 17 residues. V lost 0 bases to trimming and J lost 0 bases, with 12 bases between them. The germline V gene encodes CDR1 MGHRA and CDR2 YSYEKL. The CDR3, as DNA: TGCGCCAGCAGCCAAGATGATAGAGATAGCTCCTACAATGAGCAGTTCTTC. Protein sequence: CASSQDDRDSSYNEQFF.

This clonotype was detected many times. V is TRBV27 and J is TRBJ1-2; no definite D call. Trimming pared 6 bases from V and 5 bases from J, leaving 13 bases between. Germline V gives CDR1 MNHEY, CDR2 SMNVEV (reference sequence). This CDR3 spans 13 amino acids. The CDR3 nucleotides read TGTGCCAGCAGCGGAAACAGTTTATATGGCTACACCTTC. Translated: CASSGNSLYGYTF.

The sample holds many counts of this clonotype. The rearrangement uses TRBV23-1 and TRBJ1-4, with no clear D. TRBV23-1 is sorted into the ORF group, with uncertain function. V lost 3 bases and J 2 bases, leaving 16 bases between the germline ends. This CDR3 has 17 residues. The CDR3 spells CASSQAPKGGTNEKLFF. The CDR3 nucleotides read TGCGCCAGCAGTCAGGCCCCTAAAGGAGGGACTAATGAAAAACTGTTTTTT.

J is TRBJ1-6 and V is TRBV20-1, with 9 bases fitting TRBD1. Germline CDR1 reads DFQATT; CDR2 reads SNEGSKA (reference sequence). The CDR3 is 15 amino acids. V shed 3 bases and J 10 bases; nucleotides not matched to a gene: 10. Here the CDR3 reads CSASYDRTGASPLHF. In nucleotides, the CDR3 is TGCAGTGCTAGTTATGATCGGACAGGGGCCTCACCCCTCCACTTT.

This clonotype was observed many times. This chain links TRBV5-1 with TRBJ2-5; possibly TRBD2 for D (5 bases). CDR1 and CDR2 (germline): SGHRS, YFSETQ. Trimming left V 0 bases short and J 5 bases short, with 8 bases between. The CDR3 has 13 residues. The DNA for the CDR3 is TGCGCCAGCAGCTTGGGAAGGAGGGAGACCCAGTACTTC. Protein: CASSLGRRETQYF.

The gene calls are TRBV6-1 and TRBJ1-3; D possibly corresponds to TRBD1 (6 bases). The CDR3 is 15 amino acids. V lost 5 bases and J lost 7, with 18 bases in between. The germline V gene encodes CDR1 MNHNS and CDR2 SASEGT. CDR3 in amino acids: CASSPGAGEANTIYF. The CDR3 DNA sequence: TGTGCCAGCAGTCCGGGGGCAGGGGAGGCCAACACCATATATTTT.

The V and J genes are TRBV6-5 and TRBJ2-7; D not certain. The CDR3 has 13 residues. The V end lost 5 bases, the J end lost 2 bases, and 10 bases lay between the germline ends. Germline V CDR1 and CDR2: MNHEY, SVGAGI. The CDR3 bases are TGTGCCAGCAGTCGAGGCAGAACCTACGAGCAGTACTTC. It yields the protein CASSRGRTYEQYF.

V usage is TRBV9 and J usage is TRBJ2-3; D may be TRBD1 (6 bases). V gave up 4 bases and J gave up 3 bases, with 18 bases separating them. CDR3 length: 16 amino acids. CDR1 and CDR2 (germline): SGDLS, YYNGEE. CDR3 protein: CASSRRGAVMTDTQYF. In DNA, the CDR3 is TGTGCCAGCAGCCGCAGGGGAGCGGTCATGACAGATACGCAGTATTTT.

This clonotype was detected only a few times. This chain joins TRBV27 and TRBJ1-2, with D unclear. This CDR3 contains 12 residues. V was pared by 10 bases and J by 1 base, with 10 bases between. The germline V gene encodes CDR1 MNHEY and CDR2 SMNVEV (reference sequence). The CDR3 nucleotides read TGTGCCACTCATCAACTTAACTATGGCTACACCTTC. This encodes CATHQLNYGYTF.

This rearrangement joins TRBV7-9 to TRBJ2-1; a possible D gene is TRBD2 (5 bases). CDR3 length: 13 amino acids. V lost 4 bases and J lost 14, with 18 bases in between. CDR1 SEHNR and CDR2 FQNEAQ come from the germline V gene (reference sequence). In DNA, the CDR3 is TGTGCCAGCAGCTATCAGGAGGTAGAGTTGGAGTTCTTC. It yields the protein CASSYQEVELEFF.